This T cell receptor (beta chain) was sequenced for a study of vaccination and CD4 T cells after COVID-19. The CDR3 sequence is 16 residues long. The germline CDR1 and CDR2 sequences are LNHDA and SQIVND (reference sequence). Deletions cut 3 bases from V and 1 base from J, with 12 bases between. At the Johns Hopkins FTIC core, DNA taken from cultured CD4+ T cells was sequenced by way of the Oncomine TCR Beta short-read assay. TCRdb itself ran the PCR reads through MiXCR, one entry per CDR3 protein. Found here are 11,000 to 15,000 distinct CDR3 sequences, around two fifths of them singletons; the top ten hold approximately 15%. Stated treatment: roughly 10-day PBMC culture with coronavirus spike peptide pools or control peptides (ViraFEST assay). Peptide-pool expansion of antigen-specific T cells preceded TCR sequencing in ViraFEST. This clonotype counts as large. Its antigen is undetermined.

This chain joins TRBV19 and TRBJ2-2, with D possibly matching TRBD1 (5 bases). The sample was cultured CD4+ T cells from blood. The TCR sequence derives from a human donor with COVID-19. The CDR3 loop is CASSIKGALNTGELFF. The CDR3 bases are TGTGCCAGTAGTATTAAAGGGGCATTGAACACCGGGGAGCTGTTTTTT.